This T cell receptor beta chain originates from a study of CD8+ T cells in alopecia areata. Whole-study results and caveats: Under tofacitinib, fewer expanded CD8+ clones appeared among the top 100 scalp clones. Higher clonality was seen in lesional scalp than in normal scalp, especially in alopecia totalis/universalis.

Concerning this clone itself: Its antigen is not known.

The V gene's germline CDR1 is MNHEY and CDR2 SMNVEV (reference sequence). V shed 2 bases and J 18 bases; nucleotides not matched to a gene: 11. The CDR3 has 15 amino acids. The sample's treatment: oral pan-JAK inhibitor, 5-10 mg twice daily. Researchers picked out CD4+ and CD8+ T cells from PBMCs by sorting. Extraction of RNA preceded its reverse transcription into cDNA, which served as the sequencing template. Assay used: immunoSEQ multiplex PCR; TCRdb lists only in-frame clones, some missing. The data contain about 190,000 clones, less than 65% of them singletons. This TCR was recovered from a human donor with alopecia areata. This material consisted of CD4+ T cells sorted from blood, taken at week 4, from a patient treated with tofacitinib. The chain couples TRBV27 to TRBJ1-6; 12 bases align to TRBD1. As DNA, the CDR3 is TGTGCCAGCAGTTTAGAGGGGGACAGGGGGCAACTTCGCCACTTT. It yields the protein CASSLEGDRGQLRHF.